These 9 T cell receptor beta chains originate from one sample sequenced in a study of radiotherapy plus CTLA-4 blockade in lung cancer. Sequencing used immunoSEQ multiplex PCR; TCRdb keeps in-frame clones, though not all of them. The data show about 90,000 clones, about two thirds seen once. Sample: peripheral blood, taken from a patient treated with radiotherapy plus ipilimumab. Source of these receptors: a human donor with non-small cell lung cancer that progressed on radiotherapy plus ipilimumab.

The CDR3 sequence is CASSYGGRTGGTFF. The DNA of the CDR3 is TGTGCCAGCAGCTATGGGGGGCGAACGGGAGGAACTTTCTTT. V gene TRBV11-2 combines with J gene TRBJ1-1; a weak D match, TRBD1 (6 bases). V was shortened by 4 bases and J by 12 bases, with 21 bases between the two germline ends. In germline, CDR1 is SGHAT, CDR2 FQNNGV. This CDR3 comprises 14 residues.

The chain carries TRBV2 and TRBJ1-2, with D hard to call. The CDR3 consists of 14 residues. Germline CDR1 SNHLY, CDR2 FYNNEI. V gave up 1 base and J gave up 4 bases, with 10 bases separating them. CDR3 in amino acids: CASSEGASLYGYTF. Here the CDR3 DNA reads TGTGCCAGCAGTGAAGGGGCGAGCCTCTATGGCTACACCTTC.

The V and J genes are TRBV7-2 and TRBJ1-2; maybe TRBD1 (6 bases). The CDR3 sequence is 13 residues long. The ends were cut back, 5 bases at V and 2 bases at J, with 9 bases in the middle. Germline assignment: CDR1 SGHTA and CDR2 FQGNSA. The CDR3 region has the DNA TGTGCCAGCAGCAGGGACAAGAACTATGGCTACACCTTC. Translating gives CASSRDKNYGYTF.

The chain recombines TRBV6-5 with TRBJ1-1; 7 bases match TRBD1. CDR1 is MNHEY, CDR2 SVGAGI, per germline. V was clipped by 5 bases and J by 1 base; unmatched bases: 4. This CDR3 has 14 residues. CDR3 sequence (DNA): TGTGCCAGCAGTGGGACAGCCTCGAACACTGAAGCTTTCTTT. Its protein is CASSGTASNTEAFF.

The chain uses TRBV5-1 and TRBJ1-1, with 7 bases matching TRBD1. The CDR3 length is 14 residues. V lost 2 bases, J lost 5 bases, and 6 bases stayed unmatched. Looked up from germline, CDR1 is SGHRS and CDR2 is YFSETQ. The CDR3 region has the DNA TGCGCCAGCAGCTTTTCCTCAGGGGGAACTGAAGCTTTCTTT. It yields the protein CASSFSSGGTEAFF. The whole variable domain, filled in from reference TRBV5-1 and TRBJ1-1, reads KAGVTQTPRYLIKTRGQQVTLSCSPISGHRSVSWYQQTPGQGLQFLFEYFSETQRNKGNFPGRFSGRQFSNSRSEMNVSTLELGDSALYLCASSFSSGGTEAFFGQGTRLTVV.

CDR3 bases: TGCGCCAGCAGCCAAGAGGTTACGGGGGAACAGCCCCAGCATTTT. This gives the protein CASSQEVTGEQPQHF. The chain employs TRBV4-3 and TRBJ1-5; D perhaps matches TRBD1 (5 bases). The germline V gene has CDR1 LGHNA and CDR2 YSLEER. The CDR3 runs to 15 residues. Trimming removed 0 bases from V and 7 bases from J, with 13 bases in between.

J is TRBJ2-5 and V is TRBV28; D not resolved. The CDR3 loop spans 16 amino acids. Germline V gene data show CDR1 as MDHEN and CDR2 as SYDVKM. V lost 1 base, J lost 1 base, and 13 bases lay in between. The CDR3 here is CASSLSLDLTQETQYF. The CDR3 DNA reads TGTGCCAGCAGTTTATCCCTCGACTTGACCCAAGAGACCCAGTACTTC.

V usage is TRBV18 and J usage is TRBJ1-2; 8 bases match TRBD1. The CDR3 contains 15 residues. V shed 3 bases, J shed 3 bases, and the junction held 6 bases outside the gene matches. The germline gives CDR1 KGHSH, CDR2 LQKENI. CDR3: CASSPDRQGYYGYTF. CDR3 nucleotides: TGTGCCAGCTCACCGGACAGACAGGGGTACTATGGCTACACCTTC.

The V gene is TRBV25-1, the J gene TRBJ2-3, with D maybe TRBD1 (5 bases). Trimming shortened V by 4 bases and J by 1 base, and 12 bases separated the two germline ends. From germline, CDR1 is MGHDK and CDR2 SYGVNS. The CDR3 sequence is 15 residues long. DNA for the CDR3: TGTGCCAGCAGTGCAGCAGGGTCAGGCACAGATACGCAGTATTTT. Encoded protein: CASSAAGSGTDTQYF.